A single sample gave rise to the 18 T cell receptor beta chains below, sequenced in a study of metastatic and nonmetastatic thyroid tumors. Every patient was untreated before thyroid surgery. TCRdb re-called clones from the PCR reads using MiXCR. Of tens of thousands of clones listed, about 26% are singletons. The material sequenced was blood. The receptors were sampled from a male donor with papillary thyroid cancer or a benign thyroid nodule (not recorded which). Some clones in this sample may be carry-over from other donors' samples.

At least ten counts were recorded for this clone. The chain couples TRBV5-4 to TRBJ1-2; D is unclear. The length of the CDR3 is 12 residues. Trimming removed 0 bases at V and 6 bases at J, with 6 bases between. Germline assignment: CDR1 SGHNT and CDR2 YYREEE (reference sequence). CDR3 loop: CASSLVADGYTF. The CDR3 DNA reads TGTGCCAGCAGCTTGGTCGCCGATGGCTACACCTTC.

V gene TRBV7-6 combines with J gene TRBJ1-6; no clear D gene. This CDR3 is built from 15 residues. Trimming took off 1 base at V and 4 bases at J, with 8 bases between the two ends. Germline V gene lookup returns CDR1 SGHVS and CDR2 FNYEAQ. CDR3 in DNA: TGTGCCAGCAGCTTAGACAATTCTTATAATTCACCCCTCCACTTT. Its translation: CASSLDNSYNSPLHF.

This clone was counted many times. The chain recombines TRBV10-1 with TRBJ2-7; possibly TRBD2 for D (6 bases). The CDR3 runs to 14 residues. V was cut by 3 bases and J by 2 bases, with 11 bases left in between. Germline CDR1 WNHNN, CDR2 SYGVQD (reference sequence). The CDR3 sequence is CASSDPGLPYEQYF. The CDR3 region has the DNA TGCGCCAGCAGTGACCCGGGACTTCCCTACGAGCAGTACTTC.

This clone was seen ten or more times. This sequence joins TRBV27 and TRBJ1-4; D perhaps matches TRBD1 (6 bases). The length of the CDR3 is 16 residues. From germline, CDR1 is MNHEY and CDR2 SMNVEV (reference sequence). V lost 6 bases to trimming and J lost 0 bases, with 14 bases between them. CDR3 sequence reads: CASRREGTTTNEKLFF. CDR3 nucleotide sequence: TGTGCCAGCAGGAGGGAGGGGACAACAACTAATGAAAAACTGTTTTTT.

This chain joins TRBV27 and TRBJ2-1; 9 bases align to TRBD2. The V gene end was trimmed by 5 bases and the J gene end by 3 bases; junction bases not matched to a gene: 8. Germline V gene data show CDR1 as MNHEY and CDR2 as SMNVEV (reference sequence). The length of the CDR3 is 16 residues. The CDR3 loop reads CASSTYSGSVYNEQFF. The CDR3 DNA reads as TGTGCCAGCAGTACTTATAGCGGGAGCGTCTACAATGAGCAGTTCTTC.

The rearrangement uses TRBV3-1 and TRBJ2-1; maybe TRBD2 (5 bases). The CDR3 contains 14 residues. V was pared by 1 base and J by 6 bases, with 10 bases between. Germline-derived CDR1 and CDR2 are LGHDT and YNNKEL (reference sequence). CDR3 nucleotides: TGTGCCAGCAGCCAAGGGCTAGCCGCCAATGAGCAGTTCTTC. The encoded protein is CASSQGLAANEQFF.

This clone is medium-sized (0.01 to 0.1%). This sequence joins TRBV12-3 or TRBV12-4 and TRBJ2-6; D possibly corresponds to TRBD2 (5 bases). This CDR3 has 14 amino acids. V lost 8 bases and J lost 1, with 9 bases in between. CDR3 coding DNA: TGTGCCAGCTCCGAGGGATCTGGGGCCAACGTCCTGACTTTC. This codes for CASSEGSGANVLTF.

By share of the sample, this clone is medium-sized (0.01 to 0.1%). The chain employs TRBV28 and TRBJ1-6, with D possibly TRBD1 on 6 matching bases. The V end was cut by 6 bases, the J end by 4 bases, with 13 bases between. The germline V gene has CDR1 MDHEN and CDR2 SYDVKM. The CDR3 contains 15 residues. The CDR3 coding sequence is TGTGCCAGCAGCCCAGGAGGGGGGTATAATTCACCCCTCCACTTT. Its protein is CASSPGGGYNSPLHF.

This clone was counted at least ten times. The chain combines TRBV20-1 with TRBJ1-2, with a tentative D call TRBD1 (5 bases). The CDR3 has 12 residues. V gave up 1 base and J gave up 3 bases, with 6 bases separating them. CDR1 and CDR2 (germline): DFQATT, SNEGSKA (reference sequence). Here the CDR3 reads CSARAQDYGYTF. The CDR3 bases are TGCAGTGCTAGAGCACAGGACTATGGCTACACCTTC.

The chain joins TRBV18 to TRBJ2-7; TRBD1 might be the D (6 bases). The CDR3 has 16 amino acids. Trimming removed 3 bases at V and 2 bases at J, with 17 bases between. Germline CDR1 and CDR2: KGHSH and LQKENI. CDR3 sequence reads: CASSPSNTGQAYEQYF. The CDR3 bases are TGTGCCAGCTCACCTAGCAATACGGGACAAGCCTACGAGCAGTACTTC.

This clone has more than one count but fewer than ten. V and J are TRBV28 and TRBJ1-2; TRBD1 aligns across 9 bases. The CDR3 extends over 15 amino acids. CDR1 MDHEN and CDR2 SYDVKM come from the germline V gene. Trimming cost V 2 bases and J 5 bases; bases outside gene matches: 6. The CDR3 coding sequence is TGTGCCAGCAGTTTACCCCACAGGGGGCGATATGGCTACACCTTC. This translates into CASSLPHRGRYGYTF.

There are many counts of this clone. The chain uses TRBV20-1 and TRBJ2-2, with 10 bases that match TRBD2. The CDR3 runs 16 residues. CDR1 DFQATT and CDR2 SNEGSKA come from the germline V gene (reference sequence). J lost 4 bases, V lost 2 bases, and 7 bases had no gene match. The CDR3 bases are TGCAGTGCTAGACCTTTAGCGGGAGGTTCCACCGGGGAGCTGTTTTTT. The encoded protein is CSARPLAGGSTGELFF.

The chain carries TRBV9 and TRBJ2-2; D is unclear. CDR1 is SGDLS, CDR2 YYNGEE, per germline. V lost 5 bases, J lost 3 bases, and 5 bases lay in between. The CDR3 runs to 12 residues. CDR3 nucleotide sequence: TGTGCCAGCAGTACCCACACCGGGGAGCTGTTTTTT. It specifies CASSTHTGELFF.

This chain connects TRBV11-2 to TRBJ2-3, with 9 bases aligning to TRBD2. Trimming cost V 1 base and J 0 bases; bases outside gene matches: 8. The CDR3 consists of 18 residues. Germline CDR1 SGHAT, CDR2 FQNNGV. The CDR3 spells CASSLVRASGASTDTQYF. The DNA for the CDR3 is TGTGCCAGCAGCTTAGTCCGGGCTAGCGGGGCAAGCACAGATACGCAGTATTTT.

With regard to this clone: The sample carries other DNA sequences with the same CDR3. The chain uses TRBV20-1 and TRBJ2-7; a weak D match, TRBD2 (5 bases). Trimming removed 0 bases from V and 5 bases from J, with 32 bases in between. Germline-derived CDR1 and CDR2 are DFQATT and SNEGSKA (reference sequence). The CDR3 covers 20 residues. The CDR3 coding sequence is TGCAGTGCTAGAGATGAGGGCGGGTCAACCAAAGGGTGGTTTATCCACGAGCAGTACTTC. Translating gives CSARDEGGSTKGWFIHEQYF.

This clone has only one observation. The chain joins TRBV5-8 to TRBJ1-1; 7 nucleotides line up with TRBD1. Germline V CDR1 and CDR2: SGHTS, YDEGEE. With V trimmed by 4 bases and J by 6 bases, 6 bases remained unmatched. This CDR3 is 13 amino acids long. CDR3 DNA sequence: TGTGCCAGCAGCACTGGGACAGACCCTGAAGCTTTCTTT. Protein sequence: CASSTGTDPEAFF.

This clone was seen ten or more times. V usage is TRBV9 and J usage is TRBJ2-7, with a possible D match to TRBD1 (6 bases). V was pared by 0 bases and J by 3 bases, with 10 bases between. CDR3 length: 14 residues. Germline V gene data show CDR1 as SGDLS and CDR2 as YYNGEE. The CDR3 is CASSVVPDSYEQYF. CDR3 bases: TGTGCCAGCAGCGTAGTCCCGGACAGCTACGAGCAGTACTTC.

The V call is TRBV11-1, the J call TRBJ2-2, with 13 bases fitting TRBD2. The CDR3 spans 16 residues. Germline loops: CDR1 SGHAT, CDR2 FQDESV (reference sequence). V shed 4 bases and J 7 bases; nucleotides not matched to a gene: 6. CDR3 DNA sequence: TGTGCCAGCAGCTCATGGACTAGCGGGAGAGTCGGGGAGCTGTTTTTT. Its protein product is CASSSWTSGRVGELFF.